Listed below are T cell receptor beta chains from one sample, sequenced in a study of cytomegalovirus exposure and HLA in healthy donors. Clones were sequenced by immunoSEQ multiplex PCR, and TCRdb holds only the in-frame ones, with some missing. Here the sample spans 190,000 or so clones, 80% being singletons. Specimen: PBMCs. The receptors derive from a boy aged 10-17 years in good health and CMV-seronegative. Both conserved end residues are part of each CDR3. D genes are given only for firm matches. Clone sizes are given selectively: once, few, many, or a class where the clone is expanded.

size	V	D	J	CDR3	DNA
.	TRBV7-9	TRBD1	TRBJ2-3	CASSWGETGVTDTQYF	TGTGCCAGCAGCTGGGGGGAGACAGGGGTGACAGATACGCAGTATTTT
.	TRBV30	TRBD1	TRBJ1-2	CAWSAGQGSYTF	TGTGCCTGGAGTGCGGGACAGGGCAGCTACACCTTC
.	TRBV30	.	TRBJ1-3	CAWSSYYRERGNTIYF	TGTGCATGGAGTTCCTACTACAGGGAGAGGGGAAACACCATATATTTT
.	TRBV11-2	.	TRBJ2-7	CASTFRLGEYEQYF	TGTGCCAGCACCTTCAGGTTAGGGGAATACGAGCAGTACTTC
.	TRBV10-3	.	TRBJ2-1	CAIASWQGGNEQFF	TGTGCCATCGCGAGTTGGCAGGGCGGAAATGAGCAGTTCTTC
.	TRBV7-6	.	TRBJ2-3	CASSLAGGQRDTQYF	TGTGCCAGCAGCTTAGCGGGAGGTCAGAGGGATACGCAGTATTTT
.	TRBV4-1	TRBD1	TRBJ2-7	CASSLEPGQDSEQYF	TGCGCCAGCAGCCTTGAGCCGGGACAGGACTCGGAGCAGTACTTC
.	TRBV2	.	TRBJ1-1	CASCGPSGFYTEAFF	TGTGCCAGCTGTGGACCTAGCGGATTTTACACTGAGGCTTTCTTT
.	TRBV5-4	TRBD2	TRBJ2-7	CASSSRGLSSYEQYF	TGTGCCAGCAGCTCTAGGGGACTAAGCTCCTACGAGCAGTACTTC
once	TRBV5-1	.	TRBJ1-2	CASSLGTGGVHYGYTF	TGCGCCAGCAGCTTGGGTACGGGAGGGGTTCACTATGGCTACACCTTC
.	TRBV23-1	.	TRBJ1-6	CASRPQGTDSPLHF	TGCGCCAGCAGGCCACAGGGTACGGATTCACCCCTCCACTTT
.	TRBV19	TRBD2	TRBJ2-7	CASSIDRTSAYEQYF	TGTGCCAGTAGTATAGACAGGACTAGCGCCTACGAGCAGTACTTC
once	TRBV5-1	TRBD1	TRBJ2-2	CASSGDRYTNTGELFF	TGCGCCAGCAGCGGGGACAGATATACGAACACCGGGGAGCTGTTTTTT
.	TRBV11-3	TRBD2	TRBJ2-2	CASSSGLAGNTGELFF	TGTGCCAGCAGCTCGGGACTAGCGGGAAACACCGGGGAGCTGTTTTTT
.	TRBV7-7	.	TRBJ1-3	CASSLTWGVGNTIYF	TGTGCTAGCAGCCTCACATGGGGAGTGGGAAACACCATATATTTT
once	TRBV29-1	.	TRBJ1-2	CSVVGQDTPPYGYTF	TGCAGCGTTGTTGGCCAGGACACCCCTCCGTATGGCTACACCTTC
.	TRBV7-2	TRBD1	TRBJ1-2	CASSLQTGANYGYTF	TGTGCCAGCAGCCTTCAGACAGGGGCGAACTATGGCTACACCTTC
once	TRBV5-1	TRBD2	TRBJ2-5	CASSSGTSGGPSPTETQYF	TGCGCCAGCAGTTCCGGGACTAGCGGGGGACCGTCCCCAACAGAGACCCAGTACTTC
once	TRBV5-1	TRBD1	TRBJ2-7	CASSPLAGTGGYEQYF	TGCGCCAGCAGCCCGCTAGCCGGGACAGGGGGCTACGAGCAGTACTTC
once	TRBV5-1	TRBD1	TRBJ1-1	CASSLGQGARGEAFF	TGCGCCAGCAGCTTGGGACAGGGGGCCCGAGGTGAAGCTTTCTTT
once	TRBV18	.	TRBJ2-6	CASSPSRAFSGANVLTF	TGTGCCAGCTCACCAAGCAGGGCATTCTCTGGGGCCAACGTCCTGACTTTC
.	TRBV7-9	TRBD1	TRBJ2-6	CASSSPTGGFGANVLTF	TGTGCCAGCAGCTCACCCACAGGGGGCTTTGGGGCCAACGTCCTGACTTTC
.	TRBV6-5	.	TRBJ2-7	CASSYSGTTYEQYF	TGTGCCAGCAGTTACTCGGGCACCACCTACGAGCAGTACTTC
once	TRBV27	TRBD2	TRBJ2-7	CASSQRLADSYEQYF	TGTGCCAGCAGTCAAAGACTAGCGGACTCCTACGAGCAGTACTTC
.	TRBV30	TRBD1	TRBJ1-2	CAWSVDRGLLRGYTF	TGTGCCTGGAGTGTAGACAGGGGGTTGTTGCGGGGCTACACCTTC
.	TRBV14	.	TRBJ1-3	CASSQDHGDTIYF	TGTGCCAGCAGCCAAGATCACGGGGACACCATATATTTT
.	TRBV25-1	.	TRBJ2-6	CASSGAGSSGANVLTF	TGTGCCAGCAGTGGGGCTGGGAGTTCTGGGGCCAACGTCCTGACTTTC
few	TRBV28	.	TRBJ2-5	CASSLSPFKRTLRQETQYF	TGTGCCAGCAGTCTTAGCCCCTTTAAAAGGACACTTCGCCAAGAGACCCAGTACTTC